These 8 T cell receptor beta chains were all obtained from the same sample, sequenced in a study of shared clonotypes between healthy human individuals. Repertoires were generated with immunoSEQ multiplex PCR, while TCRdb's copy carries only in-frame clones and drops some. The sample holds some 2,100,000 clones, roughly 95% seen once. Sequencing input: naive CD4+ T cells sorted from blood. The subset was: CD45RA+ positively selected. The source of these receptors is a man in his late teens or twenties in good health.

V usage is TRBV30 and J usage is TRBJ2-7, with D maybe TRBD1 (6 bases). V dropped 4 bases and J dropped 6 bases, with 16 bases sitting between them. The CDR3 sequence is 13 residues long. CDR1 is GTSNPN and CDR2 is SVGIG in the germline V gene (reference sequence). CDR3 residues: CAWNAYRVAEQYF. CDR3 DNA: TGTGCCTGGAACGCCTACAGGGTCGCCGAGCAGTACTTC.

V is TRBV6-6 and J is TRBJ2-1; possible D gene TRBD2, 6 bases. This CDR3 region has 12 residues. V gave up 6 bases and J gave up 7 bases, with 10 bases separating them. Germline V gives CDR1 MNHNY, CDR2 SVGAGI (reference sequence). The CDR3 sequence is CASSPSDNEQFF. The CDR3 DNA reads TGTGCCAGCAGCCCTAGCGATAATGAGCAGTTCTTC.

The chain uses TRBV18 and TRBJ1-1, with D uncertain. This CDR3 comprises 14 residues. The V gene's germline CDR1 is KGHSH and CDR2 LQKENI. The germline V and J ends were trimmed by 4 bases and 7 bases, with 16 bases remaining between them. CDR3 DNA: TGTGCCAGCTCACTAAACGACGCAAGTAATGAAGCTTTCTTT. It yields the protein CASSLNDASNEAFF.

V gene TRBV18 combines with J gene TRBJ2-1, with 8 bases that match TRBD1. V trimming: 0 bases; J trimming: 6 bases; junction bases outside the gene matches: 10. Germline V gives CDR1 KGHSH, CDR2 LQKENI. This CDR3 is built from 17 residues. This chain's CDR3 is CASSPPTRTGISNEQFF. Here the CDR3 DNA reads TGTGCCAGCTCACCACCTACCAGGACAGGGATCTCCAATGAGCAGTTCTTC.

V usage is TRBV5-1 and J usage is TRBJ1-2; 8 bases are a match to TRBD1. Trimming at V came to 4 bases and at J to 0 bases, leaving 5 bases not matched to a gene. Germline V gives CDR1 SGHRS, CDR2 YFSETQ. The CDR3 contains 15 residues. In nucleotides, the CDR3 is TGCGCCAGCAGCGTCGGACAGGGCCCTAACTATGGCTACACCTTC. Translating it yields CASSVGQGPNYGYTF.

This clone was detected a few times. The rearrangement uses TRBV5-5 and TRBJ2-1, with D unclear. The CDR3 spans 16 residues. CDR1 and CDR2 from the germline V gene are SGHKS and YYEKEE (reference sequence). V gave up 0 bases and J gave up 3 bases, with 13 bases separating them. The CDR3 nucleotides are TGTGCCAGCAGCTTGGTTGTACCCACCGACTACAATGAGCAGTTCTTC. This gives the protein CASSLVVPTDYNEQFF.

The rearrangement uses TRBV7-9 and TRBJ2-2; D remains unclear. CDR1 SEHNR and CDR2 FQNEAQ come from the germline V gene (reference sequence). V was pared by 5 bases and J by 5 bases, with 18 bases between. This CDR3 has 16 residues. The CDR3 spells CASSHGRPFGTGELFF. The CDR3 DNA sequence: TGTGCCAGCAGCCACGGACGGCCTTTCGGTACCGGGGAGCTGTTTTTT.

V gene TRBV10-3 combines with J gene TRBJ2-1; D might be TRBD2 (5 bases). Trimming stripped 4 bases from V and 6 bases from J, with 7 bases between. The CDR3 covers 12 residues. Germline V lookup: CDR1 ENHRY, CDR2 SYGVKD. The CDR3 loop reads CAISARVNEQFF. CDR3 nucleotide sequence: TGTGCCATCAGTGCGAGGGTCAATGAGCAGTTCTTC.